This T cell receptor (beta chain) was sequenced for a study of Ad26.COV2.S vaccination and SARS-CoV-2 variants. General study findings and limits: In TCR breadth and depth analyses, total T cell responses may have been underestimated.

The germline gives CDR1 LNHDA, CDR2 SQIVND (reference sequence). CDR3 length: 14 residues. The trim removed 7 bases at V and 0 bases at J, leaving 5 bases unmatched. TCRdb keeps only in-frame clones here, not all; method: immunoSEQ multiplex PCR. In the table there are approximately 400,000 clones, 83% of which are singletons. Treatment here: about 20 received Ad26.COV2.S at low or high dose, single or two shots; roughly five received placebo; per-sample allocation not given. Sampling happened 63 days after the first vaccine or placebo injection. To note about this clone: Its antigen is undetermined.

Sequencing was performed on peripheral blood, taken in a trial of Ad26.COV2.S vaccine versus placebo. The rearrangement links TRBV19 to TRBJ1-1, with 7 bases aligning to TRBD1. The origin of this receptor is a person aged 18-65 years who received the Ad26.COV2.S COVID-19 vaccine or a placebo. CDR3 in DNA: TGTGCCAGTACCCGACAGGGAATGAACACTGAAGCTTTCTTT. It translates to CASTRQGMNTEAFF.